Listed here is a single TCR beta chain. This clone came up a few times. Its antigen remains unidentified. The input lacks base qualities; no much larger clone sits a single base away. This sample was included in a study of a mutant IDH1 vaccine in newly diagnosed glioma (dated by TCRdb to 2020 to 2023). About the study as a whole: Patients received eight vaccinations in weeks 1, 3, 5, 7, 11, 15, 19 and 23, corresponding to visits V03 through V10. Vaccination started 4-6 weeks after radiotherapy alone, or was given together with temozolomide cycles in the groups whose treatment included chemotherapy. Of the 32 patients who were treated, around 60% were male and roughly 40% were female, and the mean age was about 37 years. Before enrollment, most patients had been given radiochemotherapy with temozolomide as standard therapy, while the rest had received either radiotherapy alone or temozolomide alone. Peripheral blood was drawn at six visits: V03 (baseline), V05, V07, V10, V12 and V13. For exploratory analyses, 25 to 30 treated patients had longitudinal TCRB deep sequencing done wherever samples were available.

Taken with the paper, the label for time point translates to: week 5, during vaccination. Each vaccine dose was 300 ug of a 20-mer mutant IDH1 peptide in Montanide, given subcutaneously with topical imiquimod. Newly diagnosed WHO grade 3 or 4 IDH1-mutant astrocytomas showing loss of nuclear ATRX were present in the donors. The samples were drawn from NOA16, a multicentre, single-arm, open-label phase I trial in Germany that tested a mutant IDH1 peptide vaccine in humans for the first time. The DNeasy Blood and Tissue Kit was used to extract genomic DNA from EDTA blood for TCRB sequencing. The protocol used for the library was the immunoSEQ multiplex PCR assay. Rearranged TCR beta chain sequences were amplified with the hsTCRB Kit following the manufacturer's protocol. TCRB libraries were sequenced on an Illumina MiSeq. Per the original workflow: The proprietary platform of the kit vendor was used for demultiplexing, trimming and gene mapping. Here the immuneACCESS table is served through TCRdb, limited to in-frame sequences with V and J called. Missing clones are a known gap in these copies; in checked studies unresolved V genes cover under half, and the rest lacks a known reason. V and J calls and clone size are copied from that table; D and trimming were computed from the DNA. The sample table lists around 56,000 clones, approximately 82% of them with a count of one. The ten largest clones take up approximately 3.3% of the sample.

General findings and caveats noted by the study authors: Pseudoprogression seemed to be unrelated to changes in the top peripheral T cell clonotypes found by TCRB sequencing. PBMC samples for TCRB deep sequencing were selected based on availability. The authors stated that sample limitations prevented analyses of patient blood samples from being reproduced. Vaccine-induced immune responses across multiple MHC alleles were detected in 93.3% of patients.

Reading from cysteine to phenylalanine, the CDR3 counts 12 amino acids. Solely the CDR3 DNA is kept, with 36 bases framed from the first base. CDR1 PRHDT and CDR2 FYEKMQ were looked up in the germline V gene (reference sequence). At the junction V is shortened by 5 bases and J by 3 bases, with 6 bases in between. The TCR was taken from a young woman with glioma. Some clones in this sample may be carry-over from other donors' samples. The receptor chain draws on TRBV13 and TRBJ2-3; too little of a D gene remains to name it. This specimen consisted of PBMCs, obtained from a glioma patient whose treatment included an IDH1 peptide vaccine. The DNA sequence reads TGTGCCAGCAGCATCACAACAGATACGCAGTATTTT. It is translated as CASSITTDTQYF. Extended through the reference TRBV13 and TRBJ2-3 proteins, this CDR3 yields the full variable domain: AAGVIQSPRHLIKEKRETATLKCYPIPRHDTVYWYQQGPGQDPQFLISFYEKMQSDKGSIPDRFSAQQFSDYHSELNMSSLELGDSALYFCASSITTDTQYFGPGTRLTVL.